A single sample is the source of the 11 T cell receptor beta chains below, sequenced in a study of shared clonotypes between healthy human individuals. The protocol was immunoSEQ multiplex PCR, while the TCRdb copy is restricted to in-frame clones and leaves out a portion. The sample shows 1,100,000 or so clones, around 78% of them seen only once. The sample taken for sequencing was memory CD4+ T cells from PBMCs. Subset meaning: CD45RA-negative fraction. The receptors come from a young man in good health. Some clones in this sample may be carry-over from other donors' samples.

The V gene is TRBV10-2, the J gene TRBJ2-1, with D perhaps being TRBD1 or TRBD2 (5 bases each). Trimming shortened V by 4 bases and J by 6 bases, and 16 bases separated the two germline ends. This CDR3 region has 15 residues. Germline V gene data show CDR1 as WSHSY and CDR2 as SAAADI. CDR3 in amino acids: CASSGGQGDVNEQFF. The CDR3 bases are TGCGCCAGCAGTGGAGGTCAGGGAGACGTCAATGAGCAGTTCTTC.

The gene calls are TRBV5-5 and TRBJ1-1, with D possibly being TRBD1 (5 bases). The CDR3 sequence is 15 residues long. Germline-derived CDR1 and CDR2 are SGHKS and YYEKEE (reference sequence). Trimming cost V 1 base and J 1 base, with 11 bases left between them. The CDR3 region is CASSLRVRANTEAFF. The CDR3 region has the DNA TGTGCCAGCAGCTTGAGGGTCAGGGCGAACACTGAAGCTTTCTTT.

This clone was seen only a few times. This sequence joins TRBV5-1 and TRBJ1-1; unclear D gene. V dropped 3 bases and J dropped 2 bases, with 14 bases sitting between them. The germline V gene has CDR1 SGHRS and CDR2 YFSETQ. This CDR3 is built from 15 residues. The CDR3: CASSSAWQINTEAFF. The CDR3 nucleotides are TGCGCCAGCAGCTCAGCTTGGCAGATCAACACTGAAGCTTTCTTT. Complete variable domain (other parts from reference TRBV5-1 and TRBJ1-1): KAGVTQTPRYLIKTRGQQVTLSCSPISGHRSVSWYQQTPGQGLQFLFEYFSETQRNKGNFPGRFSGRQFSNSRSEMNVSTLELGDSALYLCASSSAWQINTEAFFGQGTRLTVV.

The table lists this clone with a few counts. The chain joins TRBV18 to TRBJ1-1; TRBD1 is a possible D gene (6 bases). The CDR3 has 15 amino acids. With 3 bases removed from V and 3 bases from J, the gap between germline ends came to 14 bases. CDR1 KGHSH and CDR2 LQKENI come from the germline V gene. CDR3 coding DNA: TGTGCCAGCTCACCCTCGGCTCCAGGGGACACTGAAGCTTTCTTT. This codes for CASSPSAPGDTEAFF.

Only one count was recorded for this clone. CDR3 loop: CATSGRTGQPSYEQYF. The CDR3 DNA reads TGTGCCACCAGCGGGAGGACAGGTCAACCATCCTACGAGCAGTACTTC. The rearrangement links TRBV15 to TRBJ2-7; possible D gene TRBD1, 7 bases. Between the trimmed V and J ends, which lost 5 bases and 1 base, there was a span of 18 bases. The CDR3 is 16 residues long. The germline V gene has CDR1 LNHNV and CDR2 YYDKDF (reference sequence).

The chain is built from TRBV4-1 and TRBJ1-2; D possibly corresponds to TRBD1 (5 bases). This CDR3 region has 14 residues. The V gene's germline CDR1 is MGHRA and CDR2 YSYEKL. Trimming took off 3 bases at V and 8 bases at J, with 16 bases between the two ends. CDR3 protein: CASSHNDRVWGYTF. Here the CDR3 DNA reads TGCGCCAGCAGCCACAACGACAGAGTTTGGGGCTACACCTTC.

The chain joins TRBV28 to TRBJ1-1; tentatively, D is TRBD1 (5 bases). Germline values: CDR1 MDHEN, CDR2 SYDVKM. Deletions cut 6 bases from V and 5 bases from J, with 19 bases between. This CDR3 has 15 residues. This CDR3 reads CASRTGPPKLTEAFF. CDR3 sequence (DNA): TGTGCCAGCAGAACAGGCCCCCCGAAGCTGACTGAAGCTTTCTTT.

The chain joins TRBV10-3 to TRBJ1-5, with D perhaps matching TRBD1 (5 bases). Deletions cut 7 bases from V and 3 bases from J, with 10 bases between. This CDR3 spans 13 amino acids. Germline CDR1 is ENHRY and CDR2 is SYGVKD. The CDR3 loop is CAIKEDINQPQHF. The CDR3 nucleotides read TGTGCCATCAAGGAGGACATCAATCAGCCCCAGCATTTT.

Concerning this clone: Other nucleotide sequences from this sample produce the same CDR3. This rearrangement joins TRBV28 to TRBJ1-1, with TRBD1 as a possible D gene (6 bases). The CDR3 is 14 residues long. Germline values: CDR1 MDHEN, CDR2 SYDVKM. Trimming took off 4 bases at V and 5 bases at J, with 14 bases between the two ends. The CDR3 sequence is CASSSTGRNTEAFF. Here the CDR3 DNA reads TGTGCCAGCAGTTCTACAGGGAGGAATACTGAAGCTTTCTTT.

The genes are TRBV5-1 and TRBJ2-7; D is undetermined. The V end was cut by 4 bases, the J end by 3 bases, with 8 bases between. CDR1 and CDR2 (germline): SGHRS, YFSETQ. The CDR3 is 12 amino acids. The CDR3, as DNA: TGCGCCAGCAGCGCAGACCTCTACGAGCAGTACTTC. Its translation: CASSADLYEQYF.

This clone was counted a few times. Other DNA sequences in the same sample also yield this CDR3. The chain couples TRBV6-5 to TRBJ1-1; D not certain. Germline-derived CDR1 and CDR2 are MNHEY and SVGAGI. V lost 6 bases, J lost 0 bases, and 8 bases lay in between. CDR3 length: 13 amino acids. The CDR3 loop reads CASSRAVNTEAFF. CDR3 bases: TGTGCCAGCAGCCGTGCAGTGAACACTGAAGCTTTCTTT.